The 21 T cell receptor beta chains below all came from one sample that was sequenced in a study of T cells in Graves' hyperthyroidism and ophthalmopathy. TCR beta CDR3 regions were amplified from RNA transcripts. A first-round RT-PCR of the TCR CDR3 used the HTBI primer set. TCRdb redid the calling of the multiplex PCR reads with MiXCR, one entry per CDR3 protein. Among hundreds of thousands of distinct CDR3 sequences listed, around 42% were seen once. What was sequenced was peripheral blood or thyroid tissue (not recorded which). These receptor sequences come from a woman aged 18-35 years with Graves' hyperthyroidism.

This sequence joins TRBV2 and TRBJ1-5; D unresolved. Trimming took off 2 bases at V and 5 bases at J, with 13 bases between the two ends. CDR3 length: 15 amino acids. CDR1 is SNHLY, CDR2 FYNNEI, per germline. This CDR3 is CASSETLAPDQPQHF. DNA for the CDR3: TGTGCCAGCAGTGAAACGCTAGCCCCCGATCAGCCCCAGCATTTT.

J is TRBJ2-7 and V is TRBV19; possibly TRBD2 for D (6 bases). There are 15 residues in the CDR3. V gave up 3 bases and J gave up 0 bases, with 12 bases separating them. Looked up from germline, CDR1 is LNHDA and CDR2 is SQIVND (reference sequence). DNA for the CDR3: TGTGCCAGTAGTATGGGGAGGAGATTCTCCTACGAGCAGTACTTC. It codes for CASSMGRRFSYEQYF. Filled out from reference TRBV19 and TRBJ2-7, the complete variable domain reads DGGITQSPKYLFRKEGQNVTLSCEQNLNHDAMYWYRQDPGQGLRLIYYSQIVNDFQKGDIAEGYSVSREKKESFPLTVTSAQKNPTAFYLCASSMGRRFSYEQYFGPGTRLTVT.

The V gene is TRBV7-6, the J gene TRBJ2-7; D is unclear. The J call may be wrong; the DNA end is better matched by TRBJ2-5. The CDR3 runs 14 residues. Germline CDR1 is SGHVS and CDR2 is FNYEAQ. CDR3 residues: CASRPVGLQETQYF. DNA of the CDR3: TGTGCCAGCAGACCCGTCGGTTTGCAAGAGACCCAGTACTTC.

This clonotype was seen repeatedly, ten times or more. The chain uses TRBV7-2 and TRBJ2-5; the D call may be TRBD1 or TRBD2 (5 bases each). Looked up from germline, CDR1 is SGHTA and CDR2 is FQGNSA. The V end was cut by 5 bases, the J end by 4 bases, with 14 bases between. This CDR3 is built from 14 residues. This CDR3 reads CASSLGTTRETQYF. CDR3 nucleotides: TGTGCCAGCAGCCTAGGGACCACCCGAGAGACCCAGTACTTC. Complete variable domain (other parts from reference TRBV7-2 and TRBJ2-5): GAGVSQSPSNKVTEKGKDVELRCDPISGHTALYWYRQSLGQGLEFLIYFQGNSAPDKSGLPSDRFSAERTGGSVSTLTIQRTQQEDSAVYLCASSLGTTRETQYFGPGTRLLVL.

The chain links TRBV10-3 to TRBJ2-6; 12 nucleotides match TRBD1. Trimming cost V 4 bases and J 2 bases; bases outside gene matches: 6. Germline CDR1 reads ENHRY; CDR2 reads SYGVKD. The CDR3 contains 18 residues. The CDR3 sequence: CAISVPGQGAPGANVLTF. The CDR3 DNA sequence: TGTGCCATCAGTGTTCCGGGACAGGGGGCTCCTGGGGCCAACGTCCTGACTTTC.

On this clonotype: Possible read error: a much larger clone is one base away. This chain connects TRBV19 to TRBJ1-1, with 8 bases matching TRBD1. The CDR3 is made up of 13 amino acids. Germline CDR1 and CDR2: LNHDA and SQIVND (reference sequence). CDR3 sequence: CASRTGVELEALF. The CDR3 DNA follows: TGTGCCAGTAGGACAGGGGTAGAGCTGGAAGCTCTCTTT. Complete variable domain (other parts from reference TRBV19 and TRBJ1-1): DGGITQSPKYLFRKEGQNVTLSCEQNLNHDAMYWYRQDPGQGLRLIYYSQIVNDFQKGDIAEGYSVSREKKESFPLTVTSAQKNPTAFYLCASRTGVELEALFGQGTRLTVV.

The chain has TRBV10-1 and TRBJ1-5, with TRBD1 matching 7 bases. The CDR3 is 15 amino acids. V trimming: 10 bases; J trimming: 4 bases; junction bases outside the gene matches: 13. Germline lookup yields CDR1 WNHNN and CDR2 SYGVQD (reference sequence). In nucleotides, the CDR3 is TGCGCCATCCCACCGGGACAGTTCACAAATCAGCCCCAGCATTTT. Translated: CAIPPGQFTNQPQHF.

The rearrangement uses TRBV24-1 and TRBJ2-7, with 11 bases fitting TRBD1. The CDR3 is made up of 15 amino acids. V dropped 3 bases and J dropped 4; count of bases not matched to a gene: 4. Germline CDR1 KGHDR, CDR2 SFDVKD. The CDR3 here is CATSDAGTGGYEQYF. The CDR3 DNA sequence: TGTGCCACCAGTGATGCCGGGACAGGGGGTTACGAGCAGTACTTC.

The chain is built from TRBV29-1 and TRBJ1-5; the match to TRBD1 covers 8 bases. After removal of 7 bases from V and 0 bases from J, the junction contained 5 bases not matched to a gene. The CDR3 loop spans 14 amino acids. Germline CDR1 reads SQVTM; CDR2 reads ANQGSEA. The CDR3 DNA sequence: TGCAGCGCCCTGACAGGGGTTAGCAATCAGCCCCAGCATTTT. This translates into CSALTGVSNQPQHF.

This sequence joins TRBV4-1 and TRBJ1-2; D ambiguous. Germline V lookup: CDR1 MGHRA, CDR2 YSYEKL. V lost 0 bases and J lost 8, with 19 bases in between. CDR3 length: 16 residues. CDR3 nucleotides: TGCGCCAGCAGCCAAGATATGGGAGGGCCTACATTGGGCTACACCTTC. It yields the protein CASSQDMGGPTLGYTF.

The CDR3 region is CASSEARGLNTEAFF. DNA for the CDR3: TGTGCCAGCAGTGAAGCCAGGGGGCTGAACACTGAAGCTTTCTTT. V usage is TRBV9 and J usage is TRBJ1-1; TRBD1 matches 8 bases. The CDR3 length is 15 residues. Germline V gene lookup returns CDR1 SGDLS and CDR2 YYNGEE. The trim removed 5 bases at V and 0 bases at J, leaving 6 bases unmatched.

In its sample, this clonotype was seen many times. The chain has TRBV29-1 and TRBJ1-1; tentative D call: TRBD1 (5 bases). This CDR3 contains 14 residues. V was cut by 3 bases and J by 1 base, with 12 bases left in between. Germline V gene sequence: CDR1 SQVTM, CDR2 ANQGSEA. The CDR3, as DNA: TGCAGCGTTGAGGTGGCAGGGCAGAACACTGAAGCTTTCTTT. It is translated as CSVEVAGQNTEAFF.

This clonotype appeared a few times. The gene calls are TRBV7-9 and TRBJ1-6; D possibly corresponds to TRBD1 (6 bases). CDR3 length: 16 amino acids. Germline V gene lookup returns CDR1 SEHNR and CDR2 FQNEAQ (reference sequence). V gave up 5 bases and J gave up 9 bases, with 20 bases separating them. CDR3 DNA sequence: TGTGCCAGCAGCGACCGGGGGGGCGGTTCAGGTTCACCCCTCCACTTT. It is translated as CASSDRGGGSGSPLHF. The full variable domain, with the rest looked up from reference TRBV7-9 and TRBJ1-6, is DTGVSQNPRHKITKRGQNVTFRCDPISEHNRLYWYRQTLGQGPEFLTYFQNEAQLEKSRLLSDRFSAERPKGSFSTLEIQRTEQGDSAMYLCASSDRGGGSGSPLHFGNGTRLTVT.

The chain has TRBV9 and TRBJ1-3; weak D call: TRBD1 (5 bases). The germline V and J ends were trimmed by 1 base and 8 bases, with 13 bases remaining between them. Germline assignment: CDR1 SGDLS and CDR2 YYNGEE. The CDR3 totals 14 residues. CDR3 amino acids: CASSVREGSYTIYF. Here the CDR3 DNA reads TGTGCCAGCAGCGTAAGGGAGGGGTCATACACCATATATTTT.

The CDR3 here is CASSLGASTTTEAFF. DNA of the CDR3: TGTGCCAGCAGCTTGGGAGCCTCTACAACGACTGAAGCTTTCTTT. This rearrangement joins TRBV7-6 to TRBJ1-1, with D unresolved. The V gene lost 3 bases and the J gene lost 5 bases, with 16 bases spanning the gap. The CDR3 length is 15 residues. CDR1 is SGHVS and CDR2 is FNYEAQ in the germline V gene.

The chain links TRBV7-3 to TRBJ2-7; 8 bases line up with TRBD1. Germline CDR1 reads SGHTA; CDR2 reads FQGTGA. V shed 6 bases, J shed 6 bases, and the junction held 10 bases outside the gene matches. CDR3 length: 14 amino acids. CDR3 sequence reads: CASSSPGQGGEQYF. CDR3 in DNA: TGTGCCAGCAGTTCGCCCGGACAGGGAGGCGAGCAGTACTTC.

In the case of this clonotype: At one boundary the junction diverges from the germline segment, which might be a read error. The J gene is TRBJ2-2, the V gene TRBV7-9; possibly TRBD2 for D (6 bases). Looked up from germline, CDR1 is SEHNR and CDR2 is FQNEAQ (reference sequence). The CDR3 extends over 16 amino acids. The CDR3 is CASSLARRARTEELFF. The DNA for the CDR3 is TGTGCCAGCAGCTTAGCTCGGAGGGCGCGGACCGAGGAGCTGTTTTTT.

This clonotype was seen at least ten times. CDR3 in amino acids: CASSWGDQETQYF. The CDR3 DNA sequence: TGTGCCAGCAGCTGGGGGGATCAAGAGACCCAGTACTTC. The chain carries TRBV7-9 and TRBJ2-5, with D possibly matching TRBD2 (6 bases). The CDR3 spans 13 residues. Germline V gives CDR1 SEHNR, CDR2 FQNEAQ (reference sequence). V was trimmed by 4 bases and J by 2 bases, leaving 8 bases between them.

This clonotype has more than one count but fewer than ten. The V call is TRBV7-9, the J call TRBJ1-4, with D perhaps TRBD1 (5 bases). V dropped 4 bases and J dropped 2 bases, with 11 bases sitting between them. The CDR3 is 15 residues long. CDR1 is SEHNR, CDR2 FQNEAQ, per germline (reference sequence). The chain's CDR3 is CASSSPTGTNEKLFF. In DNA form, the CDR3 reads TGTGCCAGCAGCTCCCCAACAGGCACTAATGAAAAACTGTTTTTT.

V usage is TRBV10-2 and J usage is TRBJ1-2; 9 bases are shared with TRBD1. The CDR3 loop spans 15 amino acids. V was pared by 0 bases and J by 7 bases, with 6 bases of the junction left unmatched. Germline V lookup: CDR1 WSHSY, CDR2 SAAADI. CDR3 residues: CASSESGQGLFGYTF. CDR3 nucleotides: TGCGCCAGCAGTGAGTCGGGACAGGGCCTTTTTGGCTACACCTTC.

This clonotype was seen a single time. The rearrangement links TRBV9 to TRBJ1-1, with D possibly matching TRBD1 (6 bases). The CDR3 length is 15 residues. V lost 6 bases and J 1 base, leaving 16 bases between the germline ends. Germline-derived CDR1 and CDR2 are SGDLS and YYNGEE. Here the CDR3 DNA reads TGTGCCAGCACCCTAGCGACAGGACCGAACACTGAAGCTTTCTTT. It is translated as CASTLATGPNTEAFF.